Presented here are 17 T cell receptor beta chains from one specimen sequenced in a study of T cells after yellow fever vaccination. TCRdb independently ran MiXCR on the 5' RACE reads; one entry per CDR3 protein. The sample carries about 300,000 distinct CDR3 sequences, around 7% recorded once. The specimen comprised PBMCs, sampled approximately 40 days after the first yellow fever vaccination. These receptors originate from a man aged 18 to 35 who received the YFV17D yellow fever vaccine.

This clonotype has at least ten counts. This rearrangement joins TRBV12-3 or TRBV12-4 to TRBJ1-4, with no clear D. The CDR3 consists of 15 residues. Trimming took 6 bases from V and 0 from J, leaving 11 bases between them. In DNA form, the CDR3 reads TGTGCCAGCAGGGGCTCGGGCCCAACTAATGAAAAACTGTTTTTT. Translating it yields CASRGSGPTNEKLFF.

This clonotype appeared many times. The rearrangement joins TRBV28 to TRBJ2-5, with D possibly matching TRBD1 (6 bases). Germline V CDR1 and CDR2: MDHEN, SYDVKM. The CDR3 is 15 amino acids. V dropped 10 bases and J dropped 1 base, with 19 bases sitting between them. The CDR3, as DNA: TGTGCCACCTCCTCAGGACAGAACCGCCAAGAGACCCAGTACTTC. As protein: CATSSGQNRQETQYF.

The chain carries TRBV18 and TRBJ1-6, with D perhaps TRBD1 (5 bases). V shed 8 bases and J shed 7 bases, with 18 bases lying between them. CDR1 is KGHSH and CDR2 is LQKENI in the germline V gene. This CDR3 contains 15 residues. The CDR3 DNA follows: TGTGCCAGCCTACCCGAGGCAGGGCGAAATTCACCCCTCCACTTT. It yields the protein CASLPEAGRNSPLHF.

A few counts support this clonotype. The chain couples TRBV6-5 to TRBJ2-5; a weak D match, TRBD1 (6 bases). Per germline, CDR1 MNHEY and CDR2 SVGAGI. Trimming took 4 bases from V and 0 from J, leaving 15 bases between them. This CDR3 is built from 16 residues. Here the CDR3 reads CASSSHTRTDQETQYF. Written as DNA, the CDR3 is TGTGCCAGCAGTTCCCACACACGGACAGACCAAGAGACCCAGTACTTC.

The chain carries TRBV29-1 and TRBJ1-2; 7 nucleotides agree with TRBD1. Trimming took 1 base from V and 4 from J; bases not matched to a gene: 9. The germline V gene has CDR1 SQVTM and CDR2 ANQGSEA. This CDR3 is built from 15 residues. CDR3 bases: TGCAGCGTTGAAGCTCCTTTGACAGGGACCTATGGCTACACCTTC. Residues: CSVEAPLTGTYGYTF.

This clonotype was seen ten or more times. This rearrangement joins TRBV6-1 to TRBJ2-3; 12 nucleotides align to TRBD2. Germline values: CDR1 MNHNS, CDR2 SASEGT. This CDR3 is built from 15 residues. With V trimmed by 11 bases and J by 4 bases, 10 bases remained unmatched. Written as DNA, the CDR3 is TGTGCCGGGGCTAGCGGGGGGGAATCGTCAGATACGCAGTATTTT. This gives the protein CAGASGGESSDTQYF.

This chain uses TRBV6-2 or TRBV6-3 with TRBJ2-7; maybe TRBD2 (6 bases). Trimming cost V 6 bases and J 5 bases, with 20 bases left between them. Germline V gives CDR1 MNHEY, CDR2 SVGEGT. The CDR3 sequence is 15 residues long. CDR3 sequence: CASRPAGTGFDEQYV. The CDR3 DNA is TGTGCCAGCAGACCCGCCGGGACTGGGTTCGACGAGCAGTACGTC.

This clonotype has a handful of counts. This rearrangement joins TRBV11-2 to TRBJ2-5, with D uncertain. The V end lost 6 bases, the J end lost 3 bases, and 14 bases lay between the germline ends. The CDR3 consists of 14 residues. Germline-derived CDR1 and CDR2 are SGHAT and FQNNGV. The CDR3 is CASRGKNTEETQYF. The CDR3 coding sequence is TGTGCCAGCAGGGGAAAGAATACTGAAGAGACCCAGTACTTC.

This clonotype was detected only a few times. This chain connects TRBV5-6 to TRBJ1-4; 11 bases align to TRBD1. The CDR3 runs to 15 residues. Unmatched junction bases numbered 0, after V lost 3 bases and J lost 2 bases. CDR1 is SGHDT and CDR2 is YYEEEE in the germline V gene. CDR3 sequence reads: CASSWTGGTNEKLFF. For the CDR3, the DNA is TGTGCCAGCAGCTGGACAGGGGGCACTAATGAAAAACTGTTTTTT.

This clonotype was observed at least ten times. V and J are TRBV12-3 or TRBV12-4 and TRBJ2-3; the D call may be TRBD1 or TRBD2 (5 bases each). V was shortened by 6 bases and J by 6 bases, with 13 bases between the two germline ends. The CDR3 is 13 residues long. The CDR3: CASSPAWGDTQYF. CDR3 DNA sequence: TGTGCCAGCAGCCCCGCCTGGGGGGATACGCAGTATTTT.

The chain recombines TRBV4-3 with TRBJ1-3, with D unclear. Germline lookup yields CDR1 LGHNA and CDR2 YSLEER. The CDR3 totals 17 residues. The germline V and J ends were trimmed by 0 bases and 2 bases, with 14 bases remaining between them. CDR3 region: CASSQDRLGRAGNTIYF. The CDR3 nucleotides read TGCGCCAGCAGCCAAGATCGACTCGGGCGTGCTGGAAACACCATATATTTT.

This clonotype has more than one count but fewer than ten. The rearrangement joins TRBV2 to TRBJ2-1; D is uncertain. The CDR3 consists of 11 residues. Trimming pared 7 bases from V and 4 bases from J, leaving 5 bases between. Germline-derived CDR1 and CDR2 are SNHLY and FYNNEI. In DNA, the CDR3 is TGTGCCAGCATCGGGTACAATGAGCAGTTCTTC. This translates into CASIGYNEQFF.

This clonotype was recorded a few times. V gene TRBV7-3 combines with J gene TRBJ2-1; possibly TRBD2 for D (6 bases). CDR1 is SGHTA and CDR2 is FQGTGA in the germline V gene. The CDR3 runs 15 residues. The V end lost 3 bases, the J end lost 7 bases, and 16 bases lay between the germline ends. The CDR3, as DNA: TGTGCCAGCAGCTTGGGGGGTGGGGTCACAAATGAGCAGTTCTTC. It codes for CASSLGGGVTNEQFF.

This clonotype was seen ten or more times. The chain uses TRBV4-2 and TRBJ1-4; unclear D gene. The V end was cut by 0 bases, the J end by 8 bases, with 13 bases between. Per the germline V gene, CDR1 is LGHNA and CDR2 is YNFKEQ. CDR3 size: 15 residues. CDR3 in amino acids: CASSQDPTSLEKLFF. The DNA for the CDR3 is TGTGCCAGCAGCCAAGATCCGACCTCTCTCGAAAAACTGTTTTTT.

The chain carries TRBV9 and TRBJ1-4; the D is unclear. Germline-derived CDR1 and CDR2 are SGDLS and YYNGEE. The CDR3 contains 14 residues. Trimming took off 2 bases at V and 0 bases at J, with 5 bases between the two ends. CDR3 loop: CASSVQSTNEKLFF. The CDR3 DNA reads as TGTGCCAGCAGCGTTCAGTCAACTAATGAAAAACTGTTTTTT.

The table lists this clonotype with many counts. The chain has TRBV7-2 and TRBJ2-5, with 9 bases aligning to TRBD2. V lost 4 bases to trimming and J lost 5 bases; unmatched junction nucleotides: 5. The CDR3 has 14 residues. Germline CDR1 reads SGHTA; CDR2 reads FQGNSA. The DNA for the CDR3 is TGTGCCAGCAGCTCGGGACTAGCCAGGGAGACCCAGTACTTC. Encoded protein: CASSSGLARETQYF.

The chain has TRBV5-1 and TRBJ2-2; the D gene is possibly TRBD2 (5 bases). This CDR3 is 13 amino acids long. Germline assignment: CDR1 SGHRS and CDR2 YFSETQ. Trimming stripped 1 base from V and 6 bases from J, with 7 bases between. In DNA, the CDR3 is TGCGCCAGCAGCTTGCCGGGGTCCGGGGAGCTGTTTTTT. Translated: CASSLPGSGELFF.